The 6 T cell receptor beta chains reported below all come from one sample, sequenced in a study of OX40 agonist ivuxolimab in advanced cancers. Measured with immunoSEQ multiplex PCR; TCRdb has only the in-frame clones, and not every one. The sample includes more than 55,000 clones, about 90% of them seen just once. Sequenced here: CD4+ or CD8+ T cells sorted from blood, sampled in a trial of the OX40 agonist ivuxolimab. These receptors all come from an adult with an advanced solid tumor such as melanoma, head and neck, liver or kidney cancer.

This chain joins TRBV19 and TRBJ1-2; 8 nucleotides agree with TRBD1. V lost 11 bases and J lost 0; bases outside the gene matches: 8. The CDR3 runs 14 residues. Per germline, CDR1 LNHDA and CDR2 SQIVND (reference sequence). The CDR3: CAVRHRGTNYGYTF. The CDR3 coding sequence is TGTGCCGTTCGCCACAGGGGGACTAACTATGGCTACACCTTC.

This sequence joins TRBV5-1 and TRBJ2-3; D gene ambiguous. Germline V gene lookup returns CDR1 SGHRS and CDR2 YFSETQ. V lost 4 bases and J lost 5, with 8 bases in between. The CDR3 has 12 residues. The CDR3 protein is CASSQVGDTQYF. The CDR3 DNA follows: TGCGCCAGCAGCCAAGTTGGAGATACGCAGTATTTT. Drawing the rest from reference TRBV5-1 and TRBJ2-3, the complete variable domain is KAGVTQTPRYLIKTRGQQVTLSCSPISGHRSVSWYQQTPGQGLQFLFEYFSETQRNKGNFPGRFSGRQFSNSRSEMNVSTLELGDSALYLCASSQVGDTQYFGPGTRLTVL.

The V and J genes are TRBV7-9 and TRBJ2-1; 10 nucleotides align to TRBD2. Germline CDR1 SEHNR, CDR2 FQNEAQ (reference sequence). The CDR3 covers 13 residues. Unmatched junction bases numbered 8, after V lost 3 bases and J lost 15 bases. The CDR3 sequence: CASSLPIAGGGFF. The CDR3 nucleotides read TGTGCCAGCAGCTTGCCCATAGCGGGAGGTGGGTTCTTC.

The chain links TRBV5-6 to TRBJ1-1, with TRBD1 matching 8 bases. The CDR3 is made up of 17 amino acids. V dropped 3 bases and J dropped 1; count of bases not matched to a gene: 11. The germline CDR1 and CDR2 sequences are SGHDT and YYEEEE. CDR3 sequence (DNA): TGTGCCAGCAGCTCCCGGACAGGGCCTGAATGGAACACTGAAGCTTTCTTT. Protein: CASSSRTGPEWNTEAFF.

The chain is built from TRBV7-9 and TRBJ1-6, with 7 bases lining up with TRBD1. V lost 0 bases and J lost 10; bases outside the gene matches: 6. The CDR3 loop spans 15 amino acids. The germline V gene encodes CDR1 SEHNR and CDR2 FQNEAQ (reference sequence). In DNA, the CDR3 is TGTGCCAGCAGCTTAGCGCGGGGACAGACATCACCCCTCCACTTT. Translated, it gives CASSLARGQTSPLHF.

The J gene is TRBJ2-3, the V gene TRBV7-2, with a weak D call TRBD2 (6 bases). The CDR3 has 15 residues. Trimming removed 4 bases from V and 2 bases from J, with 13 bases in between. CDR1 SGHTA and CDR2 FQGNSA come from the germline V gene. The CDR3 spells CASSSAWGVTDTQYF. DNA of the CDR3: TGTGCCAGCAGCTCCGCCTGGGGGGTCACAGATACGCAGTATTTT.